The clone carrying this T cell receptor (beta chain) occurred once. V was clipped by 2 bases and J by 7 bases; unmatched bases: 8. This CDR3 comprises 15 residues. Germline CDR1 reads MGHRA; CDR2 reads YSYEKL. The data originate from a study of blood T cell repertoires in COVID-19. Study summary: The United States, Italy and Spain were the sources of the acute and convalescent COVID-19 samples. Sample material is recorded as cDNA or gDNA derived from T cells, B-cell-depleted T cells, or PBMCs.

In the source study's methods: The assay estimated nucleated cells by amplifying reference gene primers. Measured with immunoSEQ multiplex PCR; TCRdb has only the in-frame clones, and not every one. The DNA gave D and trimming, while V, J and clone size come from that table. The repertoire includes about 210,000 clones, more than 65% of them detected once, and 9.7% sits in the top ten. This sequence originates from a man aged 50-59 years with active or convalescent COVID-19. The chain joins TRBV4-1 to TRBJ1-5; 7 bases fit TRBD1. Sequenced: peripheral blood. The CDR3 nucleotides read TGCGCCAGCAGCCAACCCGGGACAGTGAGGCAGCCCCAGCATTTT. Translated, it gives CASSQPGTVRQPQHF.